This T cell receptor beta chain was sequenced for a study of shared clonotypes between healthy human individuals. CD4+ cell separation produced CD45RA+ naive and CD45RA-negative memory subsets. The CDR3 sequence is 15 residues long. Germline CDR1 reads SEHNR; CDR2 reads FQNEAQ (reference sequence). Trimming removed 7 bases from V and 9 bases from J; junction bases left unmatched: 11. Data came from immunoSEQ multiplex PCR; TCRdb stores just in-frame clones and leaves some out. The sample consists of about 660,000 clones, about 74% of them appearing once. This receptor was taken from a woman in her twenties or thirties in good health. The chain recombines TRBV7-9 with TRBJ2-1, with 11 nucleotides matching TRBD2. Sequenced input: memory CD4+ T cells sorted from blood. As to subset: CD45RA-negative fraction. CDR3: CASIAGGPRLGEQFF. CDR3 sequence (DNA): TGTGCCAGCATAGCGGGAGGGCCCAGGTTAGGTGAGCAGTTCTTC.